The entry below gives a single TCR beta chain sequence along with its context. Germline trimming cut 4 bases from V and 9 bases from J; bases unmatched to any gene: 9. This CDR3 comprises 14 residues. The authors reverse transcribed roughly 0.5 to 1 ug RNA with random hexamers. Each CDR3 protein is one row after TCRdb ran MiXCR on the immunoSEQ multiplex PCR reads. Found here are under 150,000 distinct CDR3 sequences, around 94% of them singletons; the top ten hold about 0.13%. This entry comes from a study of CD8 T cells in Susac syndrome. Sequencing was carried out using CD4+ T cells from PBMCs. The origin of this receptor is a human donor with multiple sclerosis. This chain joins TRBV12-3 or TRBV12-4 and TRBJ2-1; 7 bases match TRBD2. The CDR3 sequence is CASSSPGLRIEQFF. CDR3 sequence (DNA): TGTGCCAGCAGTTCGCCGGGACTACGGATTGAGCAGTTCTTC.